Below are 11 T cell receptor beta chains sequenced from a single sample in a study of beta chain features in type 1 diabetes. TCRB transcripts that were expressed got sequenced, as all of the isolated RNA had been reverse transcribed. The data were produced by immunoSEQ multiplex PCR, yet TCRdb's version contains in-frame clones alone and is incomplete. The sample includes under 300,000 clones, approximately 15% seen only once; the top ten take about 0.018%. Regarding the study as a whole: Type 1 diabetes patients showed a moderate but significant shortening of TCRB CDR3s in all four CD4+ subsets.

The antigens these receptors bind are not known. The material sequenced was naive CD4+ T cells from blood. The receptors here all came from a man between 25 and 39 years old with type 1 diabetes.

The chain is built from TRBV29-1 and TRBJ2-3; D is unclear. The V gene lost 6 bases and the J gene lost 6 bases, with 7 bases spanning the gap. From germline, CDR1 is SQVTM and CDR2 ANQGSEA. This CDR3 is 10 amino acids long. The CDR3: CSVARDTQYF. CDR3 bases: TGCAGCGTGGCGAGGGATACGCAGTATTTT.

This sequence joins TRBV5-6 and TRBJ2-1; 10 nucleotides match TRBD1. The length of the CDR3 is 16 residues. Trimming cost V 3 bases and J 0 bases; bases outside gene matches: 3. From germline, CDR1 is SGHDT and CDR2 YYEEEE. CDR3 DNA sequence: TGTGCCAGCAGCTGGGGACAGGGGAGCTCCTACAATGAGCAGTTCTTC. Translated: CASSWGQGSSYNEQFF.

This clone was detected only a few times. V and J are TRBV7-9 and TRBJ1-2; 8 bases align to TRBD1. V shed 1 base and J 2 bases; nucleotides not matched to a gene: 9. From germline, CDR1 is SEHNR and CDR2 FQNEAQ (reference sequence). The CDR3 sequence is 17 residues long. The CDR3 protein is CASSLESGTGSNYGYTF. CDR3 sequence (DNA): TGTGCCAGCAGCTTAGAATCCGGGACAGGAAGCAACTATGGCTACACCTTC. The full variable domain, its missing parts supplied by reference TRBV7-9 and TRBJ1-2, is DTGVSQNPRHKITKRGQNVTFRCDPISEHNRLYWYRQTLGQGPEFLTYFQNEAQLEKSRLLSDRFSAERPKGSFSTLEIQRTEQGDSAMYLCASSLESGTGSNYGYTFGSGTRLTVV.

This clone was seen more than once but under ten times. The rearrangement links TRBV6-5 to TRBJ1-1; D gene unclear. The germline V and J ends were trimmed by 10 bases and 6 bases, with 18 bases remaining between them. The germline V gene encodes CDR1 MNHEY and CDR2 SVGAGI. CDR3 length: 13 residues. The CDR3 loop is CATLSGLKPEAFF. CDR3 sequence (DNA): TGTGCCACCCTCTCGGGTCTTAAGCCTGAAGCTTTCTTT.

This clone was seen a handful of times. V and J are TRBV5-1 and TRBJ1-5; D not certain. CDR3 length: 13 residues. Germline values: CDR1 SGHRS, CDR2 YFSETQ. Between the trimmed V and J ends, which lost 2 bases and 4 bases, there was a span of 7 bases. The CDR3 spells CASSFGDNQPQHF. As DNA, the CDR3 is TGCGCCAGCAGCTTCGGGGATAATCAGCCCCAGCATTTT.

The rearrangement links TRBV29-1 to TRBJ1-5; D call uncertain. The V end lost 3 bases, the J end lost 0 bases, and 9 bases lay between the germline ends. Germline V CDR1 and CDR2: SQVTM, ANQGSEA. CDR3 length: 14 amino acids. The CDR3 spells CSVDSGNSNQPQHF. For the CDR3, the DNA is TGCAGCGTTGACTCGGGAAATAGCAATCAGCCCCAGCATTTT.

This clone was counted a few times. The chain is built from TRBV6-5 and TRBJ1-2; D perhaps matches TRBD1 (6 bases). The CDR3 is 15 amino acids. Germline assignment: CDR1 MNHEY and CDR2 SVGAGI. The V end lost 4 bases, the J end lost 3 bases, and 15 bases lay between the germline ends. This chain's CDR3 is CASSSPDEGDYGYTF. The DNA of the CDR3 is TGTGCCAGCAGTTCTCCGGACGAGGGGGACTATGGCTACACCTTC.

This chain's CDR3 is CASSFSGRAEDTQYF. The CDR3 coding sequence is TGTGCCAGCAGCTTCAGCGGGAGGGCCGAAGATACGCAGTATTTT. The rearrangement links TRBV7-2 to TRBJ2-3; 10 nucleotides align to TRBD2. V shed 3 bases, J shed 5 bases, and the junction held 5 bases outside the gene matches. Germline CDR1 SGHTA, CDR2 FQGNSA. This CDR3 region has 15 residues.

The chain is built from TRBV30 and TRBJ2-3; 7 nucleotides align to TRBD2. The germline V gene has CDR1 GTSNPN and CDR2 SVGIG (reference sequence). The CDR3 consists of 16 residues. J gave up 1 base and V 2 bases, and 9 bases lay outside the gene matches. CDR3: CAWSLALAWGTDTQYF. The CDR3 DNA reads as TGTGCCTGGAGTCTCGCACTAGCGTGGGGCACAGATACGCAGTATTTT.

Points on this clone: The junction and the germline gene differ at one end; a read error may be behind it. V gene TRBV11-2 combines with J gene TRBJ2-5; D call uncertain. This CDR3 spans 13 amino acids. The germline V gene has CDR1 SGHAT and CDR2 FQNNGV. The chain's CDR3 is CASSQWQKETQYF. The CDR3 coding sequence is TGCGCCAGCAGCCAATGGCAGAAGGAGACCCAGTACTTC.

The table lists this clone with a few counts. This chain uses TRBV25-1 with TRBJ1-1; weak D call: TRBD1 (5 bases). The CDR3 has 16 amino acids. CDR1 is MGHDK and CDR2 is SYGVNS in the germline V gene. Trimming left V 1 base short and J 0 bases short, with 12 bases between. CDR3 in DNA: TGTGCCAGCAGTGAATCGGCAGGGAAGATGAACACTGAAGCTTTCTTT. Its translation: CASSESAGKMNTEAFF.